This T cell receptor beta chain derives from a study of T cells after yellow fever vaccination. Study overall: The fractions with low cell numbers were processed using SMART-Seq v4 Ultra Low Input. Study conclusions and caveats: The bulk population could contribute abundant contaminating clonotypes to FACS-sorted repertoires.

Details on this clonotype: Its antigen is as yet unknown.

V shed 1 base and J shed 2 bases, with 9 bases lying between them. The CDR3 runs to 15 residues. Germline values: CDR1 SGHVS, CDR2 FQNEAQ. One entry per CDR3 protein, called by TCRdb with MiXCR from the 5' RACE reads. The sample has 550,000 to 750,000 distinct CDR3 sequences; about 14% are singletons. The input for sequencing was PBMCs, taken on the day of the yellow fever booster vaccination. The chain is built from TRBV7-8 and TRBJ2-1, with D possibly matching TRBD2 (5 bases). The origin of this receptor is a man aged 30 to 45 who received the YFV17D yellow fever vaccine. CDR3 bases: TGTGCCAGCAGCTTAGTTACGGGAACCTACAATGAGCAGTTCTTC. This gives the protein CASSLVTGTYNEQFF.